One T cell receptor (beta chain) is described in this entry. The antigen is unknown. 60 Vbeta and 13 Jbeta primers were used in PCR. Libraries were prepared by immunoSEQ multiplex PCR; TCRdb keeps only in-frame clonotypes and omits some of them. The top ten hold about 5% of the sample, which has fewer than 150,000 clones, approximately 80% seen once. Germline values: CDR1 SGHRS, CDR2 YFSETQ. The V and J ends lost 5 bases and 8 bases respectively, with 16 bases between them. The CDR3 extends over 14 amino acids. This entry is derived from a study of cytomegalovirus exposure and HLA in healthy donors. Regarding the study as a whole: Relative to equally common others, HLA-associated TCR beta chains showed greater clonal expansion in a later analysis.

The sequencing input was PBMCs. The rearrangement joins TRBV5-1 to TRBJ1-4; possible D gene TRBD1, 5 bases. This sequence was found in a woman aged 25 to 45 in good health and CMV-seropositive. This chain's CDR3 is CASSSPRVGEKLFF. CDR3 bases: TGCGCCAGCAGTTCTCCCAGGGTTGGGGAAAAACTGTTTTTT.